Following are 25 T cell receptor beta chains from one sample sequenced in a study of blood T cell repertoires in COVID-19. Sequencing was performed with immunoSEQ multiplex PCR; in TCRdb, only in-frame clones are kept and a portion is missing. Among around 100,000 clones listed, approximately 88% were seen once. The specimen sequenced was peripheral blood. The receptors were sampled from a man older than 75 with acute or convalescent COVID-19.

This chain joins TRBV3-1 (or the pseudogene TRBV3-2) and TRBJ2-7; 10 bases map to TRBD2. In germline, CDR1 is LGHDT, CDR2 YNNKEL (reference sequence). CDR3 length: 17 residues. Unmatched junction bases numbered 16, after V lost 10 bases and J lost 1 base. CDR3 bases: TGTGCCAAAAGCAAAAGGGCTAGCGGGAGAAAATCCTACGAGCAGTACTTC. Translating gives CAKSKRASGRKSYEQYF.

This sequence joins TRBV10-2 and TRBJ2-6; D perhaps matches TRBD2 (5 bases). Trimming stripped 3 bases from V and 2 bases from J, with 11 bases between. The CDR3 length is 16 residues. Germline lookup yields CDR1 WSHSY and CDR2 SAAADI. As DNA, the CDR3 is TGCGCCAGCAGTGAAGTAGGTAGCGCTGGGGCCAACGTCCTGACTTTC. Amino acids: CASSEVGSAGANVLTF.

The chain links TRBV18 to TRBJ2-7, with D perhaps TRBD1 (7 bases). Germline CDR1 is KGHSH and CDR2 is LQKENI. The CDR3 extends over 16 amino acids. The V and J ends lost 0 bases and 3 bases respectively, with 15 bases between them. The CDR3 protein is CASSPPESGGGYEQYF. As DNA, the CDR3 is TGTGCCAGCTCACCACCGGAGTCAGGGGGAGGCTACGAGCAGTACTTC.

The V gene is TRBV7-2, the J gene TRBJ1-2; TRBD1 matches 7 bases. Germline CDR1 is SGHTA and CDR2 is FQGNSA. This CDR3 region has 14 residues. Losses at the gene ends were 6 bases for V and 4 bases for J; bases not matched to a gene: 8. The CDR3: CASSSGQVGYGYTF. The CDR3 nucleotides read TGTGCCAGCAGTTCCGGACAGGTGGGCTATGGCTACACCTTC.

CDR3 sequence reads: CASSLTAANYGYTF. In DNA, the CDR3 is TGCGCCAGCAGCTTGACAGCCGCTAACTATGGCTACACCTTC. This sequence joins TRBV5-1 and TRBJ1-2; D remains ambiguous. This CDR3 spans 14 amino acids. Looked up from germline, CDR1 is SGHRS and CDR2 is YFSETQ. V gave up 1 base and J gave up 0 bases, with 7 bases separating them.

The chain carries TRBV2 and TRBJ2-1; no clear D gene. There are 12 residues in the CDR3. Germline lookup yields CDR1 SNHLY and CDR2 FYNNEI. The germline V and J ends were trimmed by 6 bases and 5 bases, with 8 bases remaining between them. CDR3 sequence reads: CASSVLNNEQFF. CDR3 bases: TGTGCCAGCAGCGTACTGAACAATGAGCAGTTCTTC.

The rearrangement uses TRBV5-6 and TRBJ1-4, with 8 bases lining up with TRBD1. V dropped 5 bases and J dropped 5; count of bases not matched to a gene: 5. This CDR3 has 14 amino acids. Germline V lookup: CDR1 SGHDT, CDR2 YYEEEE. The CDR3 reads CASSADRGNEKLFF. The DNA for the CDR3 is TGTGCCAGCAGTGCTGACAGGGGAAATGAAAAACTGTTTTTT.

The DNA for the CDR3 is TGCGCCAGCAGCTTAGGGGTGGACCGGGTCTTACGGTACGAGCAGTACTTC. Translating it yields CASSLGVDRVLRYEQYF. This sequence joins TRBV5-1 and TRBJ2-7, with D perhaps TRBD1 (5 bases). CDR1 SGHRS and CDR2 YFSETQ come from the germline V gene. V was trimmed by 2 bases and J by 4 bases, leaving 22 bases between them. This CDR3 comprises 17 residues.

This chain uses TRBV6-1 with TRBJ2-2; tentative D call: TRBD2 (5 bases). Trimming cost V 3 bases and J 5 bases, with 13 bases left between them. The length of the CDR3 is 15 residues. The germline gives CDR1 MNHNS, CDR2 SASEGT. DNA for the CDR3: TGTGCCAGCAGTGACGTGGCGGGTCTAACCGGGGAGCTGTTTTTT. Its translation is CASSDVAGLTGELFF.

This chain uses TRBV6-4 with TRBJ1-6; 8 nucleotides match TRBD1. The V segment lost 3 bases and the J segment 9 bases; nucleotides outside the gene matches: 4. Germline loops: CDR1 MRHNA, CDR2 SNTAGT. The CDR3 sequence is 14 residues long. CDR3 coding DNA: TGTGCCAGCAGTGATCGACAGGGGATTTCACCCCTCCACTTT. Translating gives CASSDRQGISPLHF.

About this clone: This same CDR3 is encoded by further DNA sequences in the sample. The chain employs TRBV7-3 and TRBJ1-1; D possibly corresponds to TRBD1 (6 bases). This CDR3 region has 13 residues. In germline, CDR1 is SGHTA, CDR2 FQGTGA. V dropped 4 bases and J dropped 1 base, with 7 bases sitting between them. This CDR3 is CASSWGQNTEAFF. CDR3 sequence (DNA): TGTGCCAGCAGCTGGGGGCAGAACACTGAAGCTTTCTTT.

The chain combines TRBV18 with TRBJ2-7; 10 bases match TRBD2. The CDR3 loop spans 15 amino acids. V shed 5 bases and J 0 bases; nucleotides not matched to a gene: 4. CDR1 and CDR2 from the germline V gene are KGHSH and LQKENI. This CDR3 is CASSGLAVSSYEQYF. The CDR3 DNA sequence: TGTGCCAGCTCAGGACTAGCGGTAAGCTCCTACGAGCAGTACTTC. The complete variable domain, with remaining parts taken from reference TRBV18 and TRBJ2-7, reads NAGVMQNPRHLVRRRGQEARLRCSPMKGHSHVYWYRQLPEEGLKFMVYLQKENIIDESGMPKERFSAEFPKEGPSILRIQQVVRGDSAAYFCASSGLAVSSYEQYFGPGTRLTVT.

This clone showed up just once. The rearrangement joins TRBV5-1 to TRBJ1-5, with D tentatively TRBD1 (5 bases). CDR1 and CDR2 (germline): SGHRS, YFSETQ. The CDR3 is 14 residues long. V was trimmed by 0 bases and J by 7 bases, leaving 11 bases between them. The DNA of the CDR3 is TGCGCCAGCAGCTTGGGACAGTTGGGACAGCCCCAGCATTTT. Its translation is CASSLGQLGQPQHF.

The chain carries TRBV4-3 and TRBJ1-2; 7 bases are a match to TRBD1. CDR3 size: 15 residues. Trimming at V came to 0 bases and at J to 5 bases, leaving 6 bases not matched to a gene. Germline values: CDR1 LGHNA, CDR2 YSLEER. CDR3 sequence (DNA): TGCGCCAGCAGCCAAGAGGGACAGAGGGCTTATGGCTACACCTTC. Protein product: CASSQEGQRAYGYTF.

The J gene is TRBJ2-7, the V gene TRBV3-1 (or the pseudogene TRBV3-2); D uncertain. V lost 0 bases and J 3 bases, leaving 9 bases between the germline ends. CDR1 LGHDT and CDR2 YNNKEL come from the germline V gene (reference sequence). The CDR3 length is 14 residues. CDR3 region: CASSQEGTVYEQYF. In DNA form, the CDR3 reads TGTGCCAGCAGCCAAGAGGGCACCGTCTACGAGCAGTACTTC.

The chain links TRBV5-4 to TRBJ1-2; maybe TRBD1 (6 bases). Trimming pared 3 bases from V and 4 bases from J, leaving 10 bases between. The germline gives CDR1 SGHNT, CDR2 YYREEE (reference sequence). CDR3 length: 13 amino acids. CDR3 coding DNA: TGTGCCAGCAGCTCCCGGGGGGCCTATGGCTACACCTTC. It is translated as CASSSRGAYGYTF.

This chain joins TRBV6-5 and TRBJ1-2; D possibly corresponds to TRBD1 (6 bases). The germline CDR1 and CDR2 sequences are MNHEY and SVGAGI. The CDR3 spans 14 residues. The ends were cut back, 0 bases at V and 4 bases at J, with 9 bases in the middle. This CDR3 is CASSYSPTGYGYTF. Here the CDR3 DNA reads TGTGCCAGCAGTTACTCGCCGACAGGCTATGGCTACACCTTC.

This rearrangement joins TRBV2 to TRBJ2-7, with TRBD2 matching 8 bases. Germline V gene sequence: CDR1 SNHLY, CDR2 FYNNEI. This CDR3 is built from 15 residues. V gave up 8 bases and J gave up 4 bases; unmatched junction bases: 13. This chain's CDR3 is CASSRRGGFSYEQYF. The DNA for the CDR3 is TGTGCCAGCTCTCGACGGGGGGGCTTTTCTTACGAGCAGTACTTC.

This chain joins TRBV14 and TRBJ2-2; D gene ambiguous. CDR1 is SGHDN and CDR2 is FVKESK in the germline V gene. V lost 3 bases, J lost 0 bases, and 8 bases lay in between. This CDR3 spans 15 amino acids. DNA for the CDR3: TGTGCCAGCAGCCATTTGAGTCCGAACACCGGGGAGCTGTTTTTT. Its translation: CASSHLSPNTGELFF.

V is TRBV7-2 and J is TRBJ2-2; the match to TRBD2 covers 7 bases. The CDR3 has 14 residues. In germline, CDR1 is SGHTA, CDR2 FQGNSA. Losses at the gene ends were 8 bases for V and 7 bases for J; bases not matched to a gene: 10. CDR3 in DNA: TGTGCCAGCCGGAGGGGAGGGCCTGTCGGGGAGCTGTTTTTT. This codes for CASRRGGPVGELFF.

This rearrangement joins TRBV7-3 to TRBJ1-1; weak D call: TRBD1 (6 bases). The germline V gene encodes CDR1 SGHTA and CDR2 FQGTGA. V was clipped by 5 bases and J by 4 bases, with 17 bases between them. The CDR3 extends over 15 amino acids. The CDR3 region is CASSATGNWGTEAFF. The CDR3 nucleotides read TGTGCCAGCAGCGCCACAGGGAACTGGGGCACTGAAGCTTTCTTT.

The rearrangement uses TRBV11-2 and TRBJ1-1, with 7 bases identical to TRBD1. Germline V gene lookup returns CDR1 SGHAT and CDR2 FQNNGV. The length of the CDR3 is 16 residues. Trimming at V came to 4 bases and at J to 8 bases, leaving 16 bases not matched to a gene. The CDR3, as DNA: TGTGCCAGCAGCTCCCAAACGCAGGGGGAAGATGGAGAAGCTTTCTTT. This codes for CASSSQTQGEDGEAFF. The full variable domain, with the rest looked up from reference TRBV11-2 and TRBJ1-1, is EAGVAQSPRYKIIEKRQSVAFWCNPISGHATLYWYQQILGQGPKLLIQFQNNGVVDDSQLPKDRFSAERLKGVDSTLKIQPAKLEDSAVYLCASSSQTQGEDGEAFFGQGTRLTVV.

CDR3 nucleotides: TGTGCCAGCAGCGCACGGGGGGTAGGTCTGAACACCGGGGAGCTGTTTTTT. Translated, it gives CASSARGVGLNTGELFF. The rearrangement joins TRBV7-2 to TRBJ2-2; 7 positions match TRBD2. This CDR3 spans 17 amino acids. Germline V gene lookup returns CDR1 SGHTA and CDR2 FQGNSA. V dropped 5 bases and J dropped 1; count of bases not matched to a gene: 10.

This chain joins TRBV7-3 and TRBJ2-2, with a tentative D call TRBD1 (6 bases). V dropped 6 bases and J dropped 2 bases, with 13 bases sitting between them. The CDR3 has 15 residues. Germline assignment: CDR1 SGHTA and CDR2 FQGTGA. Here the CDR3 reads CASSWNRVNTGELFF. The CDR3 DNA sequence: TGTGCCAGCAGTTGGAACAGGGTTAACACCGGGGAGCTGTTTTTT.

V usage is TRBV5-4 and J usage is TRBJ2-7, with TRBD2 matching 7 bases. Germline trimming cut 2 bases from V and 10 bases from J; bases unmatched to any gene: 6. Germline V gene data show CDR1 as SGHNT and CDR2 as YYREEE (reference sequence). This CDR3 has 12 amino acids. The DNA of the CDR3 is TGTGCCAGCAGCTTAACTAGCGAACGTCAGTACTTC. Protein product: CASSLTSERQYF.